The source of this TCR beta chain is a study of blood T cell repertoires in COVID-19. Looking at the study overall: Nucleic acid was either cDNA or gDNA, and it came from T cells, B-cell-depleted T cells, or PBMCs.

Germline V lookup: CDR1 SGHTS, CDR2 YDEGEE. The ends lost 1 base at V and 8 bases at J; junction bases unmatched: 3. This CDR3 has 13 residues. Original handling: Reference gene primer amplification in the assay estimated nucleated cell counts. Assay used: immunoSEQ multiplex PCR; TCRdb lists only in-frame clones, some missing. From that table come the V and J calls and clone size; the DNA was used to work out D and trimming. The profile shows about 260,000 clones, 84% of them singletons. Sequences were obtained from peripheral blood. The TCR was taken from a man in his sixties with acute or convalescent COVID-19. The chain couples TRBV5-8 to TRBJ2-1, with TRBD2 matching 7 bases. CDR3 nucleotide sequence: TGTGCCAGCAGCTTGTGGAGCGGGGATGAGCAGTTCTTC. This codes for CASSLWSGDEQFF. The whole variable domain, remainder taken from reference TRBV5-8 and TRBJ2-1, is EAGVTQSPTHLIKTRGQQATLRCSPISGHTSVYWYQQALGLGLQFLLWYDEGEERNRGNFPPRFSGRQFPNYSSELNVNALELEDSALYLCASSLWSGDEQFFGPGTRLTVL.